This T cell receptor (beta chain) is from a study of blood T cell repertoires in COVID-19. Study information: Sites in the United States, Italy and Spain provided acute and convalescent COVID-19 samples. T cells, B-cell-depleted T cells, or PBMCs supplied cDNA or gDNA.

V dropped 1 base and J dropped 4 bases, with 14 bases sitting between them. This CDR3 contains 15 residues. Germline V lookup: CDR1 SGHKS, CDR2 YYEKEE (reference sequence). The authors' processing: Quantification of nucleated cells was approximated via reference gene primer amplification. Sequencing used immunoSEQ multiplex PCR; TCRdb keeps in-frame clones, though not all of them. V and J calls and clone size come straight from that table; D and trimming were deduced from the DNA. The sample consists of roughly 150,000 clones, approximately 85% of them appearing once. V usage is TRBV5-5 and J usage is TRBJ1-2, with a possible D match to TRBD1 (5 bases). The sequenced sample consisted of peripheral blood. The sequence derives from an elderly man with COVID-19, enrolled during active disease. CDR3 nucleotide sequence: TGTGCCAGCAGCTTGTATCAGGGAATGCCCTATGGCTACACCTTC. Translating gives CASSLYQGMPYGYTF.